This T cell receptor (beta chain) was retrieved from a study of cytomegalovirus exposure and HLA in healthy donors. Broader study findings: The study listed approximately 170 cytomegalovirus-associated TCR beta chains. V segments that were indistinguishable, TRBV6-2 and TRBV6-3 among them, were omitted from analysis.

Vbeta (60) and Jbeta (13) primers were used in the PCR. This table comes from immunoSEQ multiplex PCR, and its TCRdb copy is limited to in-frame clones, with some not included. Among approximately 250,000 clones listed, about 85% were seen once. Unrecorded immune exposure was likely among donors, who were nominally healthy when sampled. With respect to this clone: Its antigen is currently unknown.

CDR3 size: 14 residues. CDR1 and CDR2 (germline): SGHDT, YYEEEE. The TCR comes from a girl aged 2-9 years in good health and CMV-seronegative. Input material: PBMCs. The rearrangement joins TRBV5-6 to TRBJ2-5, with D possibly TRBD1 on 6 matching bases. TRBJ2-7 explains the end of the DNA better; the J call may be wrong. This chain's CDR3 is CASSRWQGSYEQYF. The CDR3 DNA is TGTGCCAGCAGCAGGTGGCAGGGGTCCTACGAGCAGTACTTC.